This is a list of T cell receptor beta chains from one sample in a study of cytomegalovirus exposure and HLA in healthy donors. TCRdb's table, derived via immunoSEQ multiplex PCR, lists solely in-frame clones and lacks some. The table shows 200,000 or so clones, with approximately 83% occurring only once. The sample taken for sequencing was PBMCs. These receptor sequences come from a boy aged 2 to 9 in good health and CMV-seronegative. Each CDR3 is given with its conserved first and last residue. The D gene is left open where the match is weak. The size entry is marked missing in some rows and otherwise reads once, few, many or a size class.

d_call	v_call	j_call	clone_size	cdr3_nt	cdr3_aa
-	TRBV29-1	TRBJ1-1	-	TGCAGCGTTGAAGGGGGGCGGCCTGAAGCTTTCTTT	CSVEGGRPEAFF
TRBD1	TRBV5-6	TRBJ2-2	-	TGTGCCAGCAGGACCTCCGGGACAGGGATAAGCGGGGAGCTGTTTTTT	CASRTSGTGISGELFF
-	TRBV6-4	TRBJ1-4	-	TGTGCCAGCAGTGACTCGGTTTCCAGGGGCGAAAAACTGTTTTTT	CASSDSVSRGEKLFF
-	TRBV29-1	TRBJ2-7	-	TGCAGCGTGCTTGGAGGGGGCTACTACGAGCAGTACTTC	CSVLGGGYYEQYF
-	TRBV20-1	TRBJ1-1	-	TGCAGTCCCGGGGTGAACACTGAAGCTTTCTTT	CSPGVNTEAFF
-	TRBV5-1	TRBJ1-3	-	TGCGCCAGCAGCTTGGTTGGAGGACTCCAGACAAACACCATATATTTT	CASSLVGGLQTNTIYF
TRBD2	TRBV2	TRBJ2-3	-	TGTGCCAGCAGTGAACTGCTAGCGGGGGTGGGGGATACGCAGTATTTT	CASSELLAGVGDTQYF
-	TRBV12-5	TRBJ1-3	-	TGTGCTAGTGCCGCGTCAGGGAATGGAAACACCATATATTTT	CASAASGNGNTIYF
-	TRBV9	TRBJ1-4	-	TGTGCCAGCAGCGTAGCGGGGGGACTGACTAATGAAAAACTGTTTTTT	CASSVAGGLTNEKLFF
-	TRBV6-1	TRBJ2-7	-	TGTGCCAGCAACCGAAACAAGGAGGTCTACGAGCAGTACTTC	CASNRNKEVYEQYF
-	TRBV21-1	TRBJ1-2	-	TGTGCCAGCAGCACAGTGACAGATCACTATGGCTACACCTTC	CASSTVTDHYGYTF
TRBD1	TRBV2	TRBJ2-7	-	TGTGCCAGCAGCTCAGGGGGCTCTACGTACGAGCAGTACTTC	CASSSGGSTYEQYF
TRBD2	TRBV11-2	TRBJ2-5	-	TGTGCCAGCAGGCCTAGGACTAGCGGGGGCCCGGTGGAGACCCAGTACTTC	CASRPRTSGGPVETQYF
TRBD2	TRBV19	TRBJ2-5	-	TGTGCCAGTAAGGCGGGCGGGAGGGCAGAGACCCAGTACTTC	CASKAGGRAETQYF
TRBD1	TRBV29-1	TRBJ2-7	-	TGCAGCGTTGCAGGGACAGTACTTGGCGAGCAGTACTTC	CSVAGTVLGEQYF
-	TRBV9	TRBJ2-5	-	TGTGCCAGCAGCGTAGGAACCACACAAGAGACCCAGTACTTC	CASSVGTTQETQYF
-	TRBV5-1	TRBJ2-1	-	TGCGCCAGCAGCTTCGGGGTCGATGAGCAGTTCTTC	CASSFGVDEQFF
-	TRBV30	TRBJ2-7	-	TGTGCCTGGAGTGTCACCTACGAGCAGTACTTC	CAWSVTYEQYF
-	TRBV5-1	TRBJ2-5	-	TGCGCCAGCAGCTTGGACGGTCCAGAGACCCAGTACTTC	CASSLDGPETQYF
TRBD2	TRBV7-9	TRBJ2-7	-	TGTGCCAGCCAGCGGCGGGAGACCTACGAGCAGTACTTC	CASQRRETYEQYF
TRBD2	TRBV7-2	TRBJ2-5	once	TGTGCCAGCAGCCCCAGGACTAGCGGTAGGGGCGGTGAGACCCAGTACTTC	CASSPRTSGRGGETQYF
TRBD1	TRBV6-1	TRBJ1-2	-	TGTGCCAGCAGCGTCGACAGGGGAGGTGGTGGCTACACCTTC	CASSVDRGGGGYTF
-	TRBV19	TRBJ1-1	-	TGTGCTACGACAGTTAACACTGAAGCTTTCTTT	CATTVNTEAFF
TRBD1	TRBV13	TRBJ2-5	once	TGTGCCAGCAGCCCAAGGACAGGGAAAGAGACCCAGTACTTC	CASSPRTGKETQYF
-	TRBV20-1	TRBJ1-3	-	TGCAGTGCTCACGCGGGTAACACCATATATTTT	CSAHAGNTIYF
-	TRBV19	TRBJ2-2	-	TGTGCCAGTAGTATTCAGGACGGGGAGCTGTTTTTT	CASSIQDGELFF
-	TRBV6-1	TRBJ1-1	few	TGTGCCAGCAGTGAAGCTGGAGACACTGAAGCTTTCTTT	CASSEAGDTEAFF
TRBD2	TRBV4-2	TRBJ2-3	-	TGTGCCAGCAGCCAAGTTTTTGACGGGAGGAGGGGCACAGATACGCAGTATTTT	CASSQVFDGRRGTDTQYF
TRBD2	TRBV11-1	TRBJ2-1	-	TGTGCCAGCAGCTTACCCACCGGGCGGGGGGAGGGCTACAATGAGCAGTTCTTC	CASSLPTGRGEGYNEQFF
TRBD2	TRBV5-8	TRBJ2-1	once	TGTGCCAGCAGCCATGGACTAGCGGGAGGGCCGGGGTACAATGAGCAGTTCTTC	CASSHGLAGGPGYNEQFF
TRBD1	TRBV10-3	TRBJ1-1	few	TGTGCCATCAGTGCGGGGACAGGATACGCTGAAGCTTTCTTT	CAISAGTGYAEAFF
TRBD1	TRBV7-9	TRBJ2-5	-	TGTGCCAGCAGCGTACCGACAGGGTTCCAAGAGACCCAGTACTTC	CASSVPTGFQETQYF
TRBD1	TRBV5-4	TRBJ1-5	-	TGTGCCAGCAGCCAACGCTGGAATTCAACAGGGGGTCGGCCCCAGCATTTT	CASSQRWNSTGGRPQHF
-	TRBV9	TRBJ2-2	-	TGTGCCAGCAGCGTAGGGACAGTCACCGGGGAGCTGTTTTTT	CASSVGTVTGELFF
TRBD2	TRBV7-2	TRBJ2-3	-	TGTGCCAGCAGGCCTAGCGGGAGTGGTTTAGATACGCAGTATTTT	CASRPSGSGLDTQYF
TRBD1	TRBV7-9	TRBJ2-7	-	TGTGCCAGCAGCTTGAACACCTCGGGACAGAGAAAGTACGAGCAGTACTTC	CASSLNTSGQRKYEQYF
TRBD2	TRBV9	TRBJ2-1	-	TGTGCCAGCAGCGTCGCCGGGGGGGCCGCCTACAATGAGCAGTTCTTC	CASSVAGGAAYNEQFF
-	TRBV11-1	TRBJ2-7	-	TGTGCCAGCAGCTCTGGACAGAGCTACGAGCAGTACTTC	CASSSGQSYEQYF
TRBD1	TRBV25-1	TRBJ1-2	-	TGTGCCAGCAGGCCGGGACAGGTCTATGGCTACACCTTC	CASRPGQVYGYTF
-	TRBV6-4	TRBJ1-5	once	TGTGCCAGCAGTGGGGAGGGGTGGGGCAATCAGCCCCAGCATTTT	CASSGEGWGNQPQHF
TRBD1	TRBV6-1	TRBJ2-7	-	TGTGCCAGCAGTGCGACAGGGCGGGAGCAGTACTTC	CASSATGREQYF
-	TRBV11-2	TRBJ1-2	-	TGTGCCAGCAGCTTGCGGGGATACTATGGCTACACCTTC	CASSLRGYYGYTF
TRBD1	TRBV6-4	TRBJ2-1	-	TGTGCCAGCAGTACATTAGGACAGGGTATCGATGAGCAGTTCTTC	CASSTLGQGIDEQFF
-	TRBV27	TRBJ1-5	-	TGTGCCAGCAGTTTACGGTCAGGGGTGGTTCAGCCCCAGCATTTT	CASSLRSGVVQPQHF
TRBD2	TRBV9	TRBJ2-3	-	TGTGCCAGCAGCGTAGGGGAGCGGGGGGGCCGCGATGTAGATACGCAGTATTTT	CASSVGERGGRDVDTQYF
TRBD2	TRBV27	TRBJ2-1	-	TGTGCCAGCGGTAGCGGGGTTTGGCGATACAATGAGCAGTTCTTC	CASGSGVWRYNEQFF
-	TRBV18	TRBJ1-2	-	TGTGCCAGCTCTGACTACGAGGGAAACTATGGCTACACCTTC	CASSDYEGNYGYTF
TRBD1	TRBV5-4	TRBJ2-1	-	TGTGCCAGCAGCTTTGAGACAGGGGTCTACAATGAGCAGTTCTTC	CASSFETGVYNEQFF
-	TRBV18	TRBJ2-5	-	TGTGCCAGCTCACTAAACCGGGAGACCCAGTACTTC	CASSLNRETQYF
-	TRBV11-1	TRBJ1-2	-	TGTGCCAGCAGCCCGGACAGACGGGATGGCTACACCTTC	CASSPDRRDGYTF
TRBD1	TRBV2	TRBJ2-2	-	TGTGCCAGCAGAGATTTCGGACAGGGCAAGTCGGTTGGGGAGCTGTTTTTT	CASRDFGQGKSVGELFF
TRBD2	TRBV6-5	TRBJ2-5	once	TGTGCCTGCAGCCCCGACGGGGGGGAAGAGGAGACCCAGTACTTC	CACSPDGGEEETQYF
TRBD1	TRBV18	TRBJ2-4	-	TGTGCCAGCTCTCGACAGGGAGAAATGTCCAAAAACATTCAGTACTTC	CASSRQGEMSKNIQYF